This T cell receptor beta chain stems from a study of T cell responses to AZD1222 COVID-19 vaccine. Study findings and constraints: There were repertoire samples only from the period after the peak T cell response. Of the AZD1222 recipients, only six were seropositive at baseline. Spike-specific TCR depth and breadth grew after two AZD1222 doses.

Only in-frame clones appear in the TCRdb table, and some are missing; sequencing was by immunoSEQ multiplex PCR. The table includes over 95,000 clones, about 86% detected once. Points on this clone: Its antigen is not known.

This TCR derives from an adult in good health. The sample here was peripheral blood, taken on day 0 of AZD1222 vaccination.

The CDR3 here is CATSDGMGTANQPQHF. The CDR3 DNA is TGTGCCACCAGTGATGGGATGGGGACAGCCAATCAGCCCCAGCATTTT. The V and J genes are TRBV24-1 and TRBJ1-5, with 7 positions matching TRBD1. Unmatched junction bases numbered 7, after V lost 3 bases and J lost 3 bases. From germline, CDR1 is KGHDR and CDR2 SFDVKD. The CDR3 has 16 residues.